These T cell receptor beta chains were read from a single sample in a study of post-analysis software for immune sequencing data. Using its own MiXCR run on the PCR reads, TCRdb lists one record per CDR3 protein. The sample records roughly 650,000 distinct CDR3 sequences, approximately 59% being singletons. The source material was blood. All receptors come from a girl aged 2-10 years with multiple sclerosis. CDR3s include the opening cysteine and the closing phenylalanine or tryptophan. Each record gives: J gene, V gene, clone size, D gene, CDR3 DNA, CDR3 protein. The D gene is left open where the match is weak. Clone size, where shown, is once, few, many, or a class for clones that have expanded.

J: TRBJ2-1; V: TRBV7-2; size: few; D: NA; DNA: TGTGCCAGCAGCCAGGGGTTAGGAGGCGGGTACAATGAGCAGTTCTTC; CDR3: CASSQGLGGGYNEQFF
J: TRBJ2-1; V: TRBV29-1; size: few; D: NA; DNA: TGCAGCGCCTTAGCGGAGATATACAATGAGCAGTTCTTC; CDR3: CSALAEIYNEQFF
J: TRBJ2-5; V: TRBV28; size: NA; D: NA; DNA: TGTGCCAGCAGTCCCGGTCTGGGTGGAGTGGAGACCCAGTACTTC; CDR3: CASSPGLGGVETQYF
J: TRBJ2-1; V: TRBV7-6; size: few; D: NA; DNA: TGTGCCAGCAGCTTAGGGTCCGGCGGGTACAAGGAGGATGAGCAGTTCTTC; CDR3: CASSLGSGGYKEDEQFF
J: TRBJ2-4; V: TRBV29-1; size: NA; D: NA; DNA: TGCAGCGTTGAAGATACCGGGAAGGGAAGAGAGCAGTACTTC; CDR3: CSVEDTGKGREQYF
J: TRBJ2-1; V: TRBV3-1; size: NA; D: TRBD2; DNA: TGTGCCAGCAGCCAAGATGCTAGCGGGGCCAATGAGCAGTTCTTC; CDR3: CASSQDASGANEQFF
J: TRBJ2-5; V: TRBV7-2; size: NA; D: NA; DNA: TGTGCCAGCAGCCGAGTCCCGACAGCAATTGAGACCCAGTACTTC; CDR3: CASSRVPTAIETQYF
J: TRBJ2-1; V: TRBV12-5; size: NA; D: NA; DNA: TGTGCTAGTGGTTTTACCAGGGGACGAGGGGTTGTAGGGCATGAGCAGTTCTTC; CDR3: CASGFTRGRGVVGHEQFF
J: TRBJ2-1; V: TRBV3-1; size: NA; D: NA; DNA: TGTGCCAGCCTGGGGGCCAATGAGCAGTTCTTC; CDR3: CASLGANEQFF
J: TRBJ2-1; V: TRBV7-9; size: NA; D: NA; DNA: TGTGCCAGCATAGACGCAGCAGGAGACAATGAGCAGTTCTTC; CDR3: CASIDAAGDNEQFF
J: TRBJ2-1; V: TRBV29-1; size: NA; D: TRBD1; DNA: TGCAGCGTTGATTTAGGGACAGGGACCAATGAGCAGTTCTTC; CDR3: CSVDLGTGTNEQFF
J: TRBJ1-5; V: TRBV5-5; size: few; D: NA; DNA: TGTGCCAGCAGCTGGGGCCGGGGAGGCAATCAGCCCCAGCATTTT; CDR3: CASSWGRGGNQPQHF
J: TRBJ2-5; V: TRBV6-6; size: few; D: NA; DNA: TGTGTCAGCAGTCTCGTTCGGGACTTCCAAGAGACCCAGTACTTC; CDR3: CVSSLVRDFQETQYF
J: TRBJ1-2; V: TRBV9; size: NA; D: NA; DNA: TGTGCCAGCAGCGTAGGACAGTCCTATGGCTACACCTTC; CDR3: CASSVGQSYGYTF
J: TRBJ2-7; V: TRBV4-2; size: NA; D: NA; DNA: TGTGCCAGCAGCCAAGAGCGGCTCCTCTCCTACGAGCAGTACTTC; CDR3: CASSQERLLSYEQYF
J: TRBJ2-3; V: TRBV12-3/TRBV12-4; size: few; D: NA; DNA: TGTGCCAGCAGTTCCCTCTCCGATGACACAGATACGCAGTATTTT; CDR3: CASSSLSDDTDTQYF
J: TRBJ2-5; V: TRBV4-3; size: NA; D: TRBD2; DNA: TGCGCCAGCAGCCAAGATCGGGGACTAGCGGGGGCGCAAGAGACCCAGTACTTC; CDR3: CASSQDRGLAGAQETQYF
J: TRBJ1-1; V: TRBV29-1; size: NA; D: NA; DNA: TGCAGCGTTGAGGCCCGACAGGCTCAAAGCACTGAAGCTTTCTTT; CDR3: CSVEARQAQSTEAFF
J: TRBJ2-1; V: TRBV7-6; size: few; D: NA; DNA: TGTGCCAGCACCTCCGGCACAGACTCCTACAATGAGCAGTTCTTC; CDR3: CASTSGTDSYNEQFF
J: TRBJ1-2; V: TRBV2; size: few; D: NA; DNA: TGTGCCAGCAGTGAAGCGCCTGGGGTCGGGTATGGCTACACCTTC; CDR3: CASSEAPGVGYGYTF
J: TRBJ1-2; V: TRBV5-5; size: NA; D: NA; DNA: TGTGCCAGCAGACGAAACTCTCTGATAAACTATGGCTACACCTTC; CDR3: CASRRNSLINYGYTF
J: TRBJ1-1; V: TRBV20-1; size: few; D: NA; DNA: TGCAGTGCTTGGAACGGGGGTTTGGGCACTGAAGCTTTCTTT; CDR3: CSAWNGGLGTEAFF
J: TRBJ1-2; V: TRBV5-6; size: NA; D: NA; DNA: TGTGCCAGCAGCTTGAGAGGGATGAGTCCTCAAGGGTGGGGCTACACCTTC; CDR3: CASSLRGMSPQGWGYTF
J: TRBJ1-2; V: TRBV6-1; size: NA; D: NA; DNA: TGTGCCAGCAGTGAAGTTGTCAGGGAATTCTATGGCTACACCTTC; CDR3: CASSEVVREFYGYTF
J: TRBJ2-5; V: TRBV10-3; size: NA; D: TRBD2; DNA: TGTGCCATCGGAGAGCGGGGGGAAGAGACCCAGTACTTC; CDR3: CAIGERGEETQYF
J: TRBJ2-1; V: TRBV2; size: NA; D: NA; DNA: TGTGCCAGCAGTGAAGCAGGGGGGGCGCGCAATGAGCAGTTCTTC; CDR3: CASSEAGGARNEQFF
J: TRBJ2-6; V: TRBV12-3/TRBV12-4; size: NA; D: NA; DNA: TGTGCCAGCAGTTTTGGTATACATCCGACTAGCTCTGGGGCCAACGTCCTGACTTTC; CDR3: CASSFGIHPTSSGANVLTF
J: TRBJ2-3; V: TRBV12-3/TRBV12-4; size: NA; D: TRBD2; DNA: TGTGCCAGTCGATCTAGCGGGAGCACAGATGCGCAGTATTTT; CDR3: CASRSSGSTDAQYF
J: TRBJ2-5; V: TRBV6-5; size: many; D: NA; DNA: TGTGCCAGCAGTTTAAGTGGGTCACAAGAGACCCAGTACTTC; CDR3: CASSLSGSQETQYF
J: TRBJ2-1; V: TRBV4-3; size: NA; D: TRBD2; DNA: TGCGCCAGCAGCCAAGATCTTGGGGGGGCCTACAATGAGCAGTTCTTC; CDR3: CASSQDLGGAYNEQFF
J: TRBJ2-1; V: TRBV6-5; size: few; D: NA; DNA: TGTGCCAGCGGGCGGGATGAGCAGTTCTTC; CDR3: CASGRDEQFF
J: TRBJ2-7; V: TRBV2; size: NA; D: NA; DNA: TGTGCCAGCAGGGGATTCGGGATTCCCGACGAGCAGTACTTC; CDR3: CASRGFGIPDEQYF
J: TRBJ2-3; V: TRBV28; size: NA; D: TRBD2; DNA: TGTGCCAGCAGTCGGGGGGGCCGGTCGGGGCCCGGCACAGATACGCAGTATTTT; CDR3: CASSRGGRSGPGTDTQYF
J: TRBJ2-2; V: TRBV5-1; size: NA; D: NA; DNA: TGCGCCAGCAGACCGCAGGGGCGGTCGAACACCGGGGAGCTGTTTTTT; CDR3: CASRPQGRSNTGELFF
J: TRBJ2-1; V: TRBV29-1; size: few; D: NA; DNA: TGCAGCGTTGCGGGGCTAAACAATGAGCAGTTCTTC; CDR3: CSVAGLNNEQFF
J: TRBJ1-5; V: TRBV6-2/TRBV6-3; size: few; D: NA; DNA: TGTGCCAGCAGTTACTCGCCAGGGGAAAGCAATCAGCCCCAGCATTTT; CDR3: CASSYSPGESNQPQHF
J: TRBJ1-2; V: TRBV6-2/TRBV6-3; size: NA; D: NA; DNA: TGTGCCAGCAGTCGACTAGGATACTATGGCTACACCTTC; CDR3: CASSRLGYYGYTF
J: TRBJ1-1; V: TRBV3-1; size: NA; D: NA; DNA: TGTGCCAGCAGCCAAGGGGGAAGGATGAACACTGAAGCTTTCTTT; CDR3: CASSQGGRMNTEAFF
J: TRBJ2-3; V: TRBV3-1; size: NA; D: TRBD2; DNA: TGTGCCAGCAGCCAAGACGCGGGGGTGAGCACAGATACGCAGTATTTT; CDR3: CASSQDAGVSTDTQYF
J: TRBJ2-1; V: TRBV5-1; size: NA; D: TRBD2; DNA: TGCGCCAGCAGCATAGGACTAGCGGTCAATGAGCAGTTCTTC; CDR3: CASSIGLAVNEQFF
J: TRBJ2-6; V: TRBV29-1; size: NA; D: NA; DNA: TGCAGCGTTGTGGAGGATGGGGCCAACGTCCTGACTTTC; CDR3: CSVVEDGANVLTF
J: TRBJ1-1; V: TRBV29-1; size: NA; D: TRBD1; DNA: TGCAGCGTACTACAGGGGAGTTCGGACACTGAAGCTTTCTTT; CDR3: CSVLQGSSDTEAFF
J: TRBJ2-3; V: TRBV27; size: NA; D: TRBD1; DNA: TGTGCCAGCAGTTCCCGGACAGGGAGCACAGATACGCAGTATTTT; CDR3: CASSSRTGSTDTQYF
J: TRBJ2-3; V: TRBV10-3; size: few; D: NA; DNA: TGTGCCATCAGTCGCACAGATACGCAGTATTTT; CDR3: CAISRTDTQYF
J: TRBJ1-3; V: TRBV12-3/TRBV12-4; size: NA; D: NA; DNA: TGTGCCAGCAGTAGATCAGCCGGAAACACCATATATTTT; CDR3: CASSRSAGNTIYF
J: TRBJ2-5; V: TRBV20-1; size: few; D: TRBD1; DNA: TGCAGTGGTGGATTAGGGGGCAGAGAGGAGACCCAGTACTTC; CDR3: CSGGLGGREETQYF
J: TRBJ2-4; V: TRBV7-9; size: once; D: NA; DNA: TGTGCCAGCAGGTCGGCAGTCGGCATTCAGTACTTC; CDR3: CASRSAVGIQYF
J: TRBJ2-5; V: TRBV28; size: NA; D: TRBD2; DNA: TGTGCCAGCACCTCTAGCGGGTCGTACCAAGAGACCCAGTACTTC; CDR3: CASTSSGSYQETQYF
J: TRBJ2-7; V: TRBV20-1; size: few; D: TRBD2; DNA: TGCAGTGCCCTTGGTGTATTAGCGGGAGCATCCGAGCAGTACTTC; CDR3: CSALGVLAGASEQYF
J: TRBJ2-7; V: TRBV2; size: few; D: NA; DNA: TGTGCCAGCACCAGGGAGGTCGAGCAGTACTTC; CDR3: CASTREVEQYF
J: TRBJ2-1; V: TRBV2; size: NA; D: TRBD1; DNA: TGTGCCAGCAGCGGTGGACAGGGGGCCACCTACAATGAGCAGTTCTTC; CDR3: CASSGGQGATYNEQFF
J: TRBJ2-1; V: TRBV12-3/TRBV12-4; size: few; D: TRBD1; DNA: TGTGCCAGCAGTTTATTCCCGCGGACAGGAGATAGCTCCTACAATGAGCAGTTCTTC; CDR3: CASSLFPRTGDSSYNEQFF
J: TRBJ2-5; V: TRBV20-1; size: NA; D: NA; DNA: TGCAGTGCTAGTGGGGAGTGGGTTGCGACCCAGTACTTC; CDR3: CSASGEWVATQYF
J: TRBJ1-2; V: TRBV27; size: NA; D: NA; DNA: TGTGCCAGCAGTCCCCGGCAGGTTTTGAACTATGGCTACACCTTC; CDR3: CASSPRQVLNYGYTF